These T cell receptor beta chains were read from a single sample in a study of CD8+ T cells in alopecia areata. TCRdb keeps only in-frame clones here, not all; method: immunoSEQ multiplex PCR. The data show around 99,000 clones, with 84% seen just once and roughly a quarter held by the top ten. The sample here was CD8+ T cells sorted from blood, taken at week 24, from a patient treated with tofacitinib. The receptors derive from a human donor with alopecia areata. Both conserved end residues are part of each CDR3.

J | V | CDR3
TRBJ2-7 | TRBV27 | CASSLVAANEQYF
TRBJ1-1 | TRBV4-2 | CASSQDLGRGNTEAFF
TRBJ2-7 | TRBV25-1 | CASSRGGGAGYEQYF
TRBJ2-1 | TRBV5-6 | CASSPGQNYNEQFF
TRBJ1-1 | TRBV10-2 | CASSESTGGFPEAFF
TRBJ2-7 | TRBV19 | CASSPVASPSYEQYF
TRBJ2-1 | TRBV5-6 | CASSLGTPDDRVPFNEQFF
TRBJ2-1 | TRBV29-1 | CSVVIYNEQFF
TRBJ2-7 | TRBV5-6 | CASSYPGADEQYF
TRBJ2-3 | TRBV10-3 | CAISDGGARSTDTQYF
TRBJ2-2 | TRBV10-2 | CASSRMSGELFF
TRBJ2-5 | TRBV4-1 | CASSQRIKETQYF
TRBJ2-7 | TRBV5-6 | CASSLESYEQYF
TRBJ1-1 | TRBV27 | CASSLWGGGTEAFF
TRBJ1-5 | TRBV28 | CASSPRRTGNQPQHF
TRBJ2-1 | TRBV6-1 | CASVTYSSYNEQFF
TRBJ2-7 | TRBV7-2 | CASSFKSGSYEQYF
TRBJ1-2 | TRBV7-9 | CASSLPGQENGYTF
TRBJ1-1 | TRBV5-6 | CASSLGPLGENTEAFF
TRBJ2-1 | TRBV7-6 | CASSEGGYNEQFF
TRBJ2-2 | TRBV27 | CASSTRGGYTGELFF
TRBJ2-1 | TRBV5-4 | CASSLEQDYNEQFF
TRBJ2-4 | TRBV11-2 | CASSFDRAKNIQYF
TRBJ2-5 | TRBV9 | CASSVGGTTQETQYF
TRBJ2-2 | TRBV9 | CASQGSNTGELFF